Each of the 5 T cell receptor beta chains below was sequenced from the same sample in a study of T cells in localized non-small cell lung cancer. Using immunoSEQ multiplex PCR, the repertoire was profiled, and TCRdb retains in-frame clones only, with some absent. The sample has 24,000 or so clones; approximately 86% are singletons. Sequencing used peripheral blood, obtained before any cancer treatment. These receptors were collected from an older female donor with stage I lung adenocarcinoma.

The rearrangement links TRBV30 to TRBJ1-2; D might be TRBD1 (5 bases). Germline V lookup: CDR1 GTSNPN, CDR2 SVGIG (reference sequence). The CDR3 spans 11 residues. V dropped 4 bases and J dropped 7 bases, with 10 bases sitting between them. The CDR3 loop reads CAWKTRGGYTF. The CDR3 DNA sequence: TGTGCCTGGAAGACAAGGGGTGGCTACACCTTC.

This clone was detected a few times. The CDR3 spells CASRGTGPYTQPQHF. Here the CDR3 DNA reads TGTGCCAGCCGGGGGACAGGGCCATACACTCAGCCCCAGCATTTT. The chain links TRBV2 to TRBJ1-5; 9 bases are a match to TRBD1. Germline lookup yields CDR1 SNHLY and CDR2 FYNNEI. This CDR3 is built from 15 residues. The ends lost 8 bases at V and 6 bases at J; junction bases unmatched: 11. Combining the CDR3 with reference TRBV2 and TRBJ1-5 gives the whole variable domain EPEVTQTPSHQVTQMGQEVILRCVPISNHLYFYWYRQILGQKVEFLVSFYNNEISEKSEIFDDQFSVERPDGSNFTLKIRSTKLEDSAMYFCASRGTGPYTQPQHFGDGTRLSIL.

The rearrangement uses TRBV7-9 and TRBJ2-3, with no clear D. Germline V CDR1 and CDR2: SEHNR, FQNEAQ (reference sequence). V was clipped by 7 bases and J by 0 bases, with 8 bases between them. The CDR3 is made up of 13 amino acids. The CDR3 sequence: CASTVPSTDTQYF. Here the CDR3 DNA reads TGTGCCAGCACCGTCCCTAGCACAGATACGCAGTATTTT.

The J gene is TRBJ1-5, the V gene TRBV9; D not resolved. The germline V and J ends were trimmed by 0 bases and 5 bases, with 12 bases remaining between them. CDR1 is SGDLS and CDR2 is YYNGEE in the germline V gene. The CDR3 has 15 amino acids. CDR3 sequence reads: CASSVAPGNDQPQHF. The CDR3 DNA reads TGTGCCAGCAGCGTAGCCCCCGGGAACGATCAGCCCCAGCATTTT.

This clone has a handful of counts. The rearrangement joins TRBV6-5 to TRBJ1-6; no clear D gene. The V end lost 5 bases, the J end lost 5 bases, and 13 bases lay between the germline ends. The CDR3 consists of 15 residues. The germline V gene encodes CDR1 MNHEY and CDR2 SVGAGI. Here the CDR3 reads CASSRSIPDNSPLHF. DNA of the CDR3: TGTGCCAGCAGTCGGAGCATCCCCGATAATTCACCCCTCCACTTT.